Following are 3 T cell receptor beta chains from one sample sequenced in a study of a mutant IDH1 vaccine in newly diagnosed glioma. These receptors' antigens are unknown. This sample's time point: week 35, safety follow-up. Every vaccination contained 300 ug of the mutant IDH1 20-mer peptide and was paired with topical imiquimod. Clones were read by immunoSEQ multiplex PCR, and TCRdb kept only the in-frame ones, dropping some. The sample contains 40,000 to 45,000 clones, approximately 81% of which appear only once. The starting material was PBMCs, obtained from a glioma patient whose treatment included an IDH1 peptide vaccine. The receptor set was obtained from a woman between 35 and 50 years old with glioma. Some clones in this sample may be carry-over from other donors' samples.

The CDR3 coding sequence is TGTGCCAGCAGTCCAGTTCGGGGCGACTATGGCTACACCTTC. Translated, it gives CASSPVRGDYGYTF. The chain joins TRBV28 to TRBJ1-2; D may be TRBD1 (5 bases). Trimming shortened V by 5 bases and J by 3 bases, and 13 bases separated the two germline ends. Germline V lookup: CDR1 MDHEN, CDR2 SYDVKM. The CDR3 runs 14 residues.

This sequence joins TRBV6-1 and TRBJ1-4; 7 bases align to TRBD1. This CDR3 spans 15 amino acids. The trim removed 2 bases at V and 5 bases at J, leaving 5 bases unmatched. Germline V CDR1 and CDR2: MNHNS, SASEGT. The CDR3 nucleotides are TGTGCCAGCAGTGAAAGCGGCAGGGGGAATGAAAAACTGTTTTTT. Translated: CASSESGRGNEKLFF.

This clone was counted between two and nine times. The gene calls are TRBV12-5 and TRBJ2-2; 7 bases are a match to TRBD1. CDR1 and CDR2 from the germline V gene are LGHNT and FRNRAP. With V trimmed by 6 bases and J by 3 bases, 13 bases remained unmatched. The CDR3 sequence is 17 residues long. CDR3 in DNA: TGTGCTAGTGGACAGACAGGGATTGGGATGGACACCGGGGAGCTGTTTTTT. This sequence encodes CASGQTGIGMDTGELFF. Supplemented by reference TRBV12-5 and TRBJ2-2, the full variable domain reads DARVTQTPRHKVTEMGQEVTMRCQPILGHNTVFWYRQTMMQGLELLAYFRNRAPLDDSGMPKDRFSAEMPDATLATLKIQPSEPRDSAVYFCASGQTGIGMDTGELFFGEGSRLTVL.